Listed below are T cell receptor beta chains from one sample, sequenced in a study of regulatory T cells in long-lasting Graves disease. TCRdb used MiXCR to reprocess the multiplex PCR reads, holding one entry per CDR3 protein. The sample consists of around 400,000 distinct CDR3 sequences, around 15% of them appearing once. This material consisted of peripheral blood mononuclear cells (PBMCs), taken at new diagnosis, from a patient treated with antithyroid drugs. Source of these receptors: a female donor with Graves disease. CDR3s include the opening cysteine and the closing phenylalanine or tryptophan. A D gene is named only where the DNA matches it firmly. The size of a clone is reported for some rows only, either as once, few or many, or as a class for expanded clones.

j_call: TRBJ2-7
v_call: TRBV24-1
d_call: -
clone_size: few
cdr3_nt: TGTGCCACCAGTGATAAGCAGTACTTC
cdr3_aa: CATSDKQYF

j_call: TRBJ2-3
v_call: TRBV7-3
d_call: -
clone_size: many
cdr3_nt: TGTGCCAGCAGCCCCCGGGGTACAACAGATACGCAGTATTTT
cdr3_aa: CASSPRGTTDTQYF

j_call: TRBJ1-5
v_call: TRBV5-1
d_call: TRBD1
clone_size: -
cdr3_nt: TGCGCCAGCAGCGTAGAACCGGGACAGGGGGCCTCCCGGCAGCATTTT
cdr3_aa: CASSVEPGQGASRQHF

j_call: TRBJ1-1
v_call: TRBV4-1
d_call: -
clone_size: many
cdr3_nt: TGCGCCAGCAGCCCCGGGCCGGGAGCAATGAACACTGAAGCTTTCTTT
cdr3_aa: CASSPGPGAMNTEAFF

j_call: TRBJ1-6
v_call: TRBV11-2
d_call: TRBD1
clone_size: -
cdr3_nt: TGTGCCAGCAGCTTATGGGACAGGGAGAATTCACCCCTCCACTTT
cdr3_aa: CASSLWDRENSPLHF

j_call: TRBJ2-1
v_call: TRBV6-9
d_call: TRBD2
clone_size: -
cdr3_nt: TGTGCCAGCAGTTATTTTACCACTAGCGGGGCCTTGAATGAGCAGTTCTTC
cdr3_aa: CASSYFTTSGALNEQFF

j_call: TRBJ1-4
v_call: TRBV19
d_call: -
clone_size: many
cdr3_nt: TGTGCCAGTAAAAGGACAGTGCAGGAGCACGAAAAACTGTTTTTT
cdr3_aa: CASKRTVQEHEKLFF

j_call: TRBJ2-7
v_call: TRBV10-2
d_call: -
clone_size: few
cdr3_nt: TGCGCCAGCAGTGAAGGGGCGGGGTACGAGCAGTACTTC
cdr3_aa: CASSEGAGYEQYF

j_call: TRBJ2-1
v_call: TRBV6-1
d_call: TRBD2
clone_size: -
cdr3_nt: TGTGCCAGCAGTCAAGCGGGGGGCATTAAAGGCAATGAGCAGTTCTTC
cdr3_aa: CASSQAGGIKGNEQFF

j_call: TRBJ1-2
v_call: TRBV19
d_call: TRBD1
clone_size: many
cdr3_nt: TGTGCCAGTAGTATGGACCGGGACAGGGGGGCAGTCGACTATGGCTACACCTTC
cdr3_aa: CASSMDRDRGAVDYGYTF

j_call: TRBJ2-7
v_call: TRBV20-1
d_call: TRBD2
clone_size: many
cdr3_nt: TGCAGTGCTAGAGAGGGACTAGCGATACCCGAGCAGTACTTC
cdr3_aa: CSAREGLAIPEQYF

j_call: TRBJ1-1
v_call: TRBV28
d_call: -
clone_size: many
cdr3_nt: TGTGCCAGCAGCTTCCGACAGTTGAACACTGAAGCTTTCTTT
cdr3_aa: CASSFRQLNTEAFF

j_call: TRBJ2-3
v_call: TRBV20-1
d_call: TRBD2
clone_size: many
cdr3_nt: TGCAGTGCAGAAATAGCGGGTCTCAGCACAGATACGCAGTATTTT
cdr3_aa: CSAEIAGLSTDTQYF

j_call: TRBJ2-7
v_call: TRBV24-1
d_call: -
clone_size: many
cdr3_nt: TGTGCCACCAGTGATGACGGGATGCGCGAGCAGTACTTC
cdr3_aa: CATSDDGMREQYF

j_call: TRBJ2-7
v_call: TRBV12-5
d_call: -
clone_size: -
cdr3_nt: TGTGCTGGTGGTTTGACGGATAACTACGAGCAGTACTTC
cdr3_aa: CAGGLTDNYEQYF

j_call: TRBJ2-7
v_call: TRBV30
d_call: -
clone_size: -
cdr3_nt: TGTGCCTGGACCGTGGGAGACGAGCAGTACTTC
cdr3_aa: CAWTVGDEQYF

j_call: TRBJ1-4
v_call: TRBV27
d_call: -
clone_size: many
cdr3_nt: TGTGCCAGCAGTCGTACAGGGCATTCAACTAATGAAAAACTGTTTTTT
cdr3_aa: CASSRTGHSTNEKLFF

j_call: TRBJ1-2
v_call: TRBV15
d_call: TRBD1
clone_size: -
cdr3_nt: TGTGCCGCCAGCAGCCGGGACAGTGGAGGCTACACCTTC
cdr3_aa: CAASSRDSGGYTF

j_call: TRBJ2-1
v_call: TRBV6-2/TRBV6-3
d_call: -
clone_size: -
cdr3_nt: TGTGCCAGCAGTGGGCCCGGTGTGGTGAGTGAGCAGTTCTTC
cdr3_aa: CASSGPGVVSEQFF

j_call: TRBJ2-2
v_call: TRBV6-2/TRBV6-3
d_call: -
clone_size: many
cdr3_nt: TGTGCCAGCAGTTACAGTCGGGGCGGGACGAACACCGGGGAGCTGTTTTTT
cdr3_aa: CASSYSRGGTNTGELFF

j_call: TRBJ1-3
v_call: TRBV9
d_call: -
clone_size: few
cdr3_nt: TGTGCCAGCAGCGGGGTTCGAAACACCATATATTTT
cdr3_aa: CASSGVRNTIYF

j_call: TRBJ2-3
v_call: TRBV3-1
d_call: -
clone_size: -
cdr3_nt: TGTGCCAGCAGCCAAGAGCGGGTGTGGGGCGGGAGCACAGATACGCAGTATTTT
cdr3_aa: CASSQERVWGGSTDTQYF

j_call: TRBJ1-1
v_call: TRBV28
d_call: -
clone_size: many
cdr3_nt: TGTGCCAGCAGCGCTCTAGCTGAAGCTTTCTTT
cdr3_aa: CASSALAEAFF

j_call: TRBJ1-1
v_call: TRBV2
d_call: -
clone_size: many
cdr3_nt: TGTGCCAGCAGGCGGACAGCTGAAGCTTTCTTT
cdr3_aa: CASRRTAEAFF

j_call: TRBJ1-2
v_call: TRBV6-5
d_call: -
clone_size: -
cdr3_nt: TGTGCCAGCAGTTATACCTCTTCGGACTATGGCTACACCTTC
cdr3_aa: CASSYTSSDYGYTF

j_call: TRBJ1-1
v_call: TRBV20-1
d_call: TRBD1
clone_size: few
cdr3_nt: TGCAGTGCAGCACAGGGGGCTGACACTGAAGCTTTCTTT
cdr3_aa: CSAAQGADTEAFF

j_call: TRBJ2-1
v_call: TRBV2
d_call: -
clone_size: many
cdr3_nt: TGTGCCAGCGGACCCCAGCGGGTCGGCTACAATGAGCAGTTCTTC
cdr3_aa: CASGPQRVGYNEQFF

j_call: TRBJ2-3
v_call: TRBV5-5
d_call: -
clone_size: many
cdr3_nt: TGTGCCAGCAGCTTGTACCCAGCCGATACGCAGTATTTT
cdr3_aa: CASSLYPADTQYF

j_call: TRBJ2-7
v_call: TRBV20-1
d_call: TRBD1
clone_size: -
cdr3_nt: TGCAGTGCTAGATCACCGGGACAGACTCGACTTTACGAGCAGTACTTC
cdr3_aa: CSARSPGQTRLYEQYF

j_call: TRBJ1-2
v_call: TRBV7-3
d_call: -
clone_size: many
cdr3_nt: TGTGCCAGCAGCTTAACCCCCCGAGCGGATGGCTACACCTTC
cdr3_aa: CASSLTPRADGYTF

j_call: TRBJ2-1
v_call: TRBV13
d_call: TRBD2
clone_size: few
cdr3_nt: TGTGCCAGCAGCCCATGGACTAGTACGTATGAGCAGTTCTTC
cdr3_aa: CASSPWTSTYEQFF

j_call: TRBJ2-5
v_call: TRBV7-2
d_call: TRBD2
clone_size: few
cdr3_nt: TGTGCCAGCAGCTCGATAGCGGGGGGGGTGAAAGAGACCCAGTACTTC
cdr3_aa: CASSSIAGGVKETQYF

j_call: TRBJ2-7
v_call: TRBV27
d_call: -
clone_size: many
cdr3_nt: TGTGCCAGCAGTCCCTGGACAGATTCCTACGAGCAGTACTTC
cdr3_aa: CASSPWTDSYEQYF

j_call: TRBJ1-5
v_call: TRBV29-1
d_call: -
clone_size: many
cdr3_nt: TGCAGCGTTTGGGAAAGGATGGGGGATAGCAATCAGCCCCAGCATTTT
cdr3_aa: CSVWERMGDSNQPQHF

j_call: TRBJ1-1
v_call: TRBV18
d_call: -
clone_size: -
cdr3_nt: TGTGCCAGCTCACCGTACAGGGAACTGAACACTGAAGCTTTCTTT
cdr3_aa: CASSPYRELNTEAFF

j_call: TRBJ1-2
v_call: TRBV12-3/TRBV12-4
d_call: -
clone_size: many
cdr3_nt: TGTGCCAGCAGTCCACAGCCCGCTGGCTACACCTTC
cdr3_aa: CASSPQPAGYTF

j_call: TRBJ1-2
v_call: TRBV27
d_call: TRBD1
clone_size: many
cdr3_nt: TGTGCCACCTCGGGACAGGGGGGCCATGGCTACACCTTC
cdr3_aa: CATSGQGGHGYTF

j_call: TRBJ2-7
v_call: TRBV5-1
d_call: TRBD2
clone_size: -
cdr3_nt: TGCGCCAGCAAGATCGGACTAGCGGGTTACGAGCAGTACTTC
cdr3_aa: CASKIGLAGYEQYF

j_call: TRBJ2-1
v_call: TRBV7-9
d_call: -
clone_size: many
cdr3_nt: TGTGCCAGCAGGGCCCAGAGATCCTCCTACAATGAGCAGTTCTTC
cdr3_aa: CASRAQRSSYNEQFF

j_call: TRBJ1-5
v_call: TRBV19
d_call: TRBD1
clone_size: -
cdr3_nt: TGTGCCAGTAGTGCAGGGGGTCAACAGCCCCAGCATTTT
cdr3_aa: CASSAGGQQPQHF

j_call: TRBJ1-5
v_call: TRBV4-2
d_call: -
clone_size: -
cdr3_nt: TGTGCCAGCAGCCAAGATGGGGTTGGCCAGCCCCAGCATTTT
cdr3_aa: CASSQDGVGQPQHF

j_call: TRBJ1-2
v_call: TRBV12-3/TRBV12-4
d_call: TRBD1
clone_size: many
cdr3_nt: TGTGCCAGCAGTCCGGAGACAGGGGGCCTCTATGGCTACACCTTC
cdr3_aa: CASSPETGGLYGYTF

j_call: TRBJ2-2
v_call: TRBV11-2
d_call: TRBD2
clone_size: -
cdr3_nt: TGTGCCAGCAGCTTAGTTATGCTAGCGGGGGAAACCGGGGAGCTGTTTTTT
cdr3_aa: CASSLVMLAGETGELFF

j_call: TRBJ1-4
v_call: TRBV11-2
d_call: -
clone_size: -
cdr3_nt: TGTGCCAGCAGCTCGGACTCGTTTGCAACTAATGAAAAACTGTTTTTT
cdr3_aa: CASSSDSFATNEKLFF

j_call: TRBJ2-2
v_call: TRBV12-5
d_call: TRBD2
clone_size: few
cdr3_nt: TGTGCTAGTGGTTTGTCCTACATTTTACTAGCGGGGGGGCCGTCTGGTGGCGGGGAGCTGTTTTTT
cdr3_aa: CASGLSYILLAGGPSGGGELFF

j_call: TRBJ1-1
v_call: TRBV18
d_call: -
clone_size: many
cdr3_nt: TGTGCCAGCTCACCAGAAAGGACTAACACTGAAGCTTTCTTT
cdr3_aa: CASSPERTNTEAFF

j_call: TRBJ2-1
v_call: TRBV7-9
d_call: TRBD2
clone_size: -
cdr3_nt: TGTGCCAGCAGCTCGGTTCGGACTAGCGTTAGGAACAATGAGCAGTTCTTC
cdr3_aa: CASSSVRTSVRNNEQFF

j_call: TRBJ2-1
v_call: TRBV7-9
d_call: TRBD2
clone_size: many
cdr3_nt: TGTGCCAGCAGCTTACGGACTAGCATCTCCAATGAGCAGTTCTTC
cdr3_aa: CASSLRTSISNEQFF

j_call: TRBJ1-6
v_call: TRBV2
d_call: TRBD1
clone_size: many
cdr3_nt: TGTGCCAGCAGTAACCGGGGACAGGGTAATTCACCCCTCCACTTT
cdr3_aa: CASSNRGQGNSPLHF

j_call: TRBJ2-5
v_call: TRBV6-1
d_call: -
clone_size: many
cdr3_nt: TGTGCCAGCAGTGAGGGGTCAAAAGAGACCCAGTACTTC
cdr3_aa: CASSEGSKETQYF

j_call: TRBJ2-7
v_call: TRBV19
d_call: -
clone_size: few
cdr3_nt: TGTGCCAGTAGTAGGCGCGTCGCAGGGGCAAATGAGCAGTACTTC
cdr3_aa: CASSRRVAGANEQYF

j_call: TRBJ2-5
v_call: TRBV12-3/TRBV12-4
d_call: TRBD2
clone_size: many
cdr3_nt: TGTGCCATCGGGGGGGCCGGAGAGACCCAGTACTTC
cdr3_aa: CAIGGAGETQYF

j_call: TRBJ1-2
v_call: TRBV3-1
d_call: -
clone_size: few
cdr3_nt: TGTGCCAGCAGCCAAGAGTTGGGCCTGCCCTTCGGCTACACCTTC
cdr3_aa: CASSQELGLPFGYTF

j_call: TRBJ2-5
v_call: TRBV7-8
d_call: TRBD2
clone_size: -
cdr3_nt: TGTGCCAGCAGCGCCACCGGGACTAGAGGGACCCAGTACTTC
cdr3_aa: CASSATGTRGTQYF

j_call: TRBJ1-2
v_call: TRBV9
d_call: -
clone_size: many
cdr3_nt: TGTGCCAGCAGCGCACACTATACAGACGTCTACACCTTC
cdr3_aa: CASSAHYTDVYTF

j_call: TRBJ2-1
v_call: TRBV7-7
d_call: -
clone_size: -
cdr3_nt: TGTGCCAGCAGCTTAGCGCAGGACAGCTCCTACAATGAGCAGTTCTTC
cdr3_aa: CASSLAQDSSYNEQFF

j_call: TRBJ1-1
v_call: TRBV10-2
d_call: -
clone_size: few
cdr3_nt: TGCGCCAGCACCGGGACGAAGGGGGGGACTGAAGCTTTCTTT
cdr3_aa: CASTGTKGGTEAFF

j_call: TRBJ2-4
v_call: TRBV7-9
d_call: -
clone_size: few
cdr3_nt: TGTGCCAGCAGCTTAAACCGTAGGGGGGGACTTCTTGTAGCCAAAAACATTCAGTACTTC
cdr3_aa: CASSLNRRGGLLVAKNIQYF

j_call: TRBJ2-7
v_call: TRBV19
d_call: TRBD1
clone_size: -
cdr3_nt: TGTGCCAGTCAACAGGGGACCTACGAGCAGTACTTC
cdr3_aa: CASQQGTYEQYF